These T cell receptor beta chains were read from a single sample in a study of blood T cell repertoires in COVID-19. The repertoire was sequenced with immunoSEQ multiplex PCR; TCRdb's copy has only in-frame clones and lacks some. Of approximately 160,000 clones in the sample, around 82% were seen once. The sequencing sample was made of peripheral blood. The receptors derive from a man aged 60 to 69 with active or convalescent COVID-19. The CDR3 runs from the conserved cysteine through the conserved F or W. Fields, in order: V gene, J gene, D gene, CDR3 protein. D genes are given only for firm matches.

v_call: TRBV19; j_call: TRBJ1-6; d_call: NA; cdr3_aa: CASSIERSPLHF
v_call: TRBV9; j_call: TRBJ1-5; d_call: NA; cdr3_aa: CASSVETGSNQPQHF
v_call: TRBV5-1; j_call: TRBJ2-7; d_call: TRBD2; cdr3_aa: CASSSGLRPGEQYF
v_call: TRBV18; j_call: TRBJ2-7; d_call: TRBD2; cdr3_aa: CASSDSGGTYEQYF
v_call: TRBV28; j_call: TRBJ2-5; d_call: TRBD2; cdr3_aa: CASSPQREWLTQYF
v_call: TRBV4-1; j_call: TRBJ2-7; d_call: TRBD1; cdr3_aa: CASSPFYRGGGSYEQYF
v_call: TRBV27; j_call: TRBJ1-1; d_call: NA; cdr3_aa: CASSPQVWTEAFF
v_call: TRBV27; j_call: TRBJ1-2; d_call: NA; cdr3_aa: CASKPWGNYGYTF
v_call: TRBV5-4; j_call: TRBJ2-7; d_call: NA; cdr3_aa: CASSLAGTYEQYF
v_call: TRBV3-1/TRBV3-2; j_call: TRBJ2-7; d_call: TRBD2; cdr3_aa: CASSLLAGGDYEQYF
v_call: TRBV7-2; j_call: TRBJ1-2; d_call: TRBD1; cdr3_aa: CASSPGQGMYGYTF
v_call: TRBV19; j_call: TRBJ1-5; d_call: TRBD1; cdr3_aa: CASSIPGQGLRPQHF
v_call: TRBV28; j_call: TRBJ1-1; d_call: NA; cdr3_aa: CASMAAGDAFF
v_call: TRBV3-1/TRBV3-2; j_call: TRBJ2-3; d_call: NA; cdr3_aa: CASSQGTGAQYF
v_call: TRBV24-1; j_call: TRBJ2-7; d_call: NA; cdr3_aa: CATSEGDEQYF
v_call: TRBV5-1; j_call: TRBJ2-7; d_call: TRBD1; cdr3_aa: CASSWGTGAYEQYF
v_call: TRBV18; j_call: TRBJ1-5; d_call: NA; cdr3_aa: CASSPGSAGTTINSNQPQHF
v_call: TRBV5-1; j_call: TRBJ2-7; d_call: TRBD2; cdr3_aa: CASSTSGGAVRSEQYF
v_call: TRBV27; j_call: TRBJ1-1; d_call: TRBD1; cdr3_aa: CASRRQGEVTEAFF
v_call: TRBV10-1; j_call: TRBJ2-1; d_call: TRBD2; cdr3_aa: CASSESGGGFLRNEQFF
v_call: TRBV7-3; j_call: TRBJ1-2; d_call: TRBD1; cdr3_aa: CASSPGQGFGYTF
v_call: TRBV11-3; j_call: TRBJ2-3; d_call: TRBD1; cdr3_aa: CASSPGTGGNTQYF
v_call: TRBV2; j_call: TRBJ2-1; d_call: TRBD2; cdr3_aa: CASSEFGTTYNEQFF
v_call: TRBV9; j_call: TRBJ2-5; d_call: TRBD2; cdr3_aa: CASSSVAGGQETQYF
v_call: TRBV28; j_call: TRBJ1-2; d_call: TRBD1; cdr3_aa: CASSYKRGQGVSYGYTF
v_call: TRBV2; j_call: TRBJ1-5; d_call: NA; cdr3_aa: CASSVGGGSNQPQHF
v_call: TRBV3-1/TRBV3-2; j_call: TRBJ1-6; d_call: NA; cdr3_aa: CASSQGGGTNSPLHF
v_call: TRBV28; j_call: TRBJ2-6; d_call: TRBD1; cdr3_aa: CASSSRRDRTSGANVLTF
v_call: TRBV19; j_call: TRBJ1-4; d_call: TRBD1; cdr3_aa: CASRQRGGSDEKLFF
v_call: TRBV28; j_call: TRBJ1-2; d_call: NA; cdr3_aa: CASSLREYGYTF
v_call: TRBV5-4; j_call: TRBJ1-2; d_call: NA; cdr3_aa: CASSWARTGNYGYTF
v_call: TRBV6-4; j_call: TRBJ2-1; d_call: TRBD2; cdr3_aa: CASSGGLAGSYNEQFF
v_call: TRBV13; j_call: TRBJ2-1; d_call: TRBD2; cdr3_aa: CASSLRTSGTYNEQFF
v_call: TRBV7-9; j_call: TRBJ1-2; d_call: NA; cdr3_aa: CASSLDGIASGRLRGYTF
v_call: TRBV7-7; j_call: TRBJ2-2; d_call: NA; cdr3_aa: CASSLSGTGELFF
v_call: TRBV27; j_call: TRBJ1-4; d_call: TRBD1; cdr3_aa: CASSLLGQGNEKLFF
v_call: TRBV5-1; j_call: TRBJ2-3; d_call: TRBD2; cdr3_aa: CASSLGVQRGLTSTDTQYF
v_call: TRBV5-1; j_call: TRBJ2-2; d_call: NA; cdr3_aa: CASSPDNSGELFF
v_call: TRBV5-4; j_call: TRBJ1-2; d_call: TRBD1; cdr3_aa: CASSLGQGTDYGYTF
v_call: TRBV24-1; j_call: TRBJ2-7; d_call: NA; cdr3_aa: CATSDGGRYEQYF
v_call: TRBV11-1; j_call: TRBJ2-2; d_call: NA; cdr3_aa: CASSLGRTGELFF
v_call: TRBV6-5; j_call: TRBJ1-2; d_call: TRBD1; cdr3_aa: CASKNGQGAFGYTF
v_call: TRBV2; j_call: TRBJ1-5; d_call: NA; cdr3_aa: CASSDSGSNQPQHF
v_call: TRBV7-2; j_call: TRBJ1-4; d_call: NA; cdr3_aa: CASSPTGEEKLFF
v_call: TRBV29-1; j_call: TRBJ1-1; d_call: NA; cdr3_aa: CSVTFGREGTEAFF
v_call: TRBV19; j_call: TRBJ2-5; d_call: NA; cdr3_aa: CASQPGLGETQYF
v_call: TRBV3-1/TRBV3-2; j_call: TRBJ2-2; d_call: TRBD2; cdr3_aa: CASSRTSGIAGAGELFF
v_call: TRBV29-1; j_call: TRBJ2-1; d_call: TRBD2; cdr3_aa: CSSSSGLAGDNEQFF
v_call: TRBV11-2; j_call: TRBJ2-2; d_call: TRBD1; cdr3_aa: CASSFRDRAVGELFF
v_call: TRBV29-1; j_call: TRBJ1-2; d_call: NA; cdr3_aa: CSVEGGEWYGYTF
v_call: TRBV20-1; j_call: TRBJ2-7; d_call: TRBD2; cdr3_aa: CSAGGVHEQYF
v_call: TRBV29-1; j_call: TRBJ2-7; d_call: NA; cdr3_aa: CSVEGDSEHSYEQYF
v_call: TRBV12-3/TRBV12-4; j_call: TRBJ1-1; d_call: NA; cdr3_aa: CASSPGGREAFF
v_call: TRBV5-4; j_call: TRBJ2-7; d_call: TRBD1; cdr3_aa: CASSRDRHGEQYF
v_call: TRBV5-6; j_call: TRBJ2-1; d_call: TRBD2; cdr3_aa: CASSLGLAGHRGDNEQFF
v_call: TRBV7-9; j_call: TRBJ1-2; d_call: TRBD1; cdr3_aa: CASSLRQGAQYGYTF
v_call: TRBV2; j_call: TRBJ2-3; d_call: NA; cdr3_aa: CASSGYRETDTQYF
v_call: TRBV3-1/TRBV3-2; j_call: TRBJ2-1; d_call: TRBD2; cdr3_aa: CASSPRGDNEQFF
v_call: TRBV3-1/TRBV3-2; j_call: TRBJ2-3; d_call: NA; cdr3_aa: CASSQDLYTQYF
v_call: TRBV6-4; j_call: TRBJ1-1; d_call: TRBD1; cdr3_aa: CASSERDSNTEAFF